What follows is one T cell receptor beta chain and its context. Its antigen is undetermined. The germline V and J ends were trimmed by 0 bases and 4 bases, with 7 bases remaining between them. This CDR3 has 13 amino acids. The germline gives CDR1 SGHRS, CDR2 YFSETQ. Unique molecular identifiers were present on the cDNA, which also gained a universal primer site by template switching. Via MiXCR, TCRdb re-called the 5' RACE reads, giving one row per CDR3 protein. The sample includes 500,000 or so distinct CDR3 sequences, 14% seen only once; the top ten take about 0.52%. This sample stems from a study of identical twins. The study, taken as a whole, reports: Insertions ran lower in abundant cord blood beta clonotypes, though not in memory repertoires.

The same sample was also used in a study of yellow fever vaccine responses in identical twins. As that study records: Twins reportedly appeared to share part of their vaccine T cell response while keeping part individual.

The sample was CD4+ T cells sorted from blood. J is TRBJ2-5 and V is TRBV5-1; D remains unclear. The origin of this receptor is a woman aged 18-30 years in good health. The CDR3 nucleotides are TGCGCCAGCAGCTTGGGCTGGGGAGAGACCCAGTACTTC. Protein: CASSLGWGETQYF.